Described below is a single T cell receptor (beta chain) sequence and its context. In germline, CDR1 is SGDLS, CDR2 YYNGEE. The V gene end was trimmed by 4 bases and the J gene end by 8 bases; junction bases not matched to a gene: 5. The CDR3 runs to 14 residues. Sequencing was performed with immunoSEQ multiplex PCR; in TCRdb, only in-frame clones are kept and a portion is missing. The sample includes more than 95,000 clones, over 80% of them seen just once. This sample is drawn from a study of blood T cell repertoires in COVID-19. This sequence originates from a man aged 50 to 59 with acute or convalescent COVID-19. The rearrangement uses TRBV9 and TRBJ2-2; TRBD1 aligns across 10 bases. Sequencing was done on a sample of peripheral blood. The CDR3 nucleotides read TGTGCCAGCAGCTTAAGACAGGGGGCTGGGGAGCTGTTTTTT. Translation: CASSLRQGAGELFF.